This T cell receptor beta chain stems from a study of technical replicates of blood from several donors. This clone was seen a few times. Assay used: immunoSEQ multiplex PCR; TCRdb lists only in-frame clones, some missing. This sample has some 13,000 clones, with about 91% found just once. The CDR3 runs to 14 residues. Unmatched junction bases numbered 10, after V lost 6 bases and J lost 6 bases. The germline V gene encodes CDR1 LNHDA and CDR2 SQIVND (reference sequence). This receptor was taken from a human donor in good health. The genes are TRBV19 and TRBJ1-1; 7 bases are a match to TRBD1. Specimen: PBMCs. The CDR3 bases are TGTGCCAGTAGCACGGGACAGACTTTCGCTGAAGCTTTCTTT. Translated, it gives CASSTGQTFAEAFF.